Shown below are 30 T cell receptor beta chains from a single sample sequenced in a study of T cell responses to AZD1222 COVID-19 vaccine. Produced via immunoSEQ multiplex PCR; TCRdb's table is partial and in-frame only. Of around 100,000 clones in the sample, more than 65% were seen once. Sequenced here: peripheral blood, sampled on day 0 of AZD1222 vaccination. The receptors stem from an adult in good health.

The rearrangement joins TRBV3-1 (or the pseudogene TRBV3-2) to TRBJ2-1, with 12 bases aligning to TRBD2. Germline V gene lookup returns CDR1 LGHDT and CDR2 YNNKEL (reference sequence). This CDR3 is built from 15 residues. Trimming took 5 bases from V and 8 from J; bases not matched to a gene: 7. CDR3: CASSSLLAGGDEQFF. Written as DNA, the CDR3 is TGTGCCAGCAGCTCCCTACTAGCGGGAGGCGATGAGCAGTTCTTC.

V and J are TRBV7-9 and TRBJ2-4; possibly TRBD1 or TRBD2 for D (5 bases each). The CDR3 is 15 residues long. V gave up 5 bases and J gave up 0 bases, with 11 bases separating them. Germline V gene data show CDR1 as SEHNR and CDR2 as FQNEAQ (reference sequence). CDR3 in amino acids: CASSQPGTAKNIQYF. The CDR3 bases are TGTGCCAGCAGCCAACCAGGGACAGCCAAAAACATTCAGTACTTC.

J is TRBJ1-1 and V is TRBV9, with D perhaps matching TRBD1 (5 bases). This CDR3 has 15 amino acids. The germline V gene has CDR1 SGDLS and CDR2 YYNGEE. V lost 0 bases to trimming and J lost 1 base, with 10 bases between them. CDR3 loop: CASSVEAGKNTEAFF. Here the CDR3 DNA reads TGTGCCAGCAGCGTAGAGGCAGGGAAGAACACTGAAGCTTTCTTT.

V is TRBV6-5 and J is TRBJ1-2; unclear D gene. Germline V CDR1 and CDR2: MNHEY, SVGAGI. Between the trimmed V and J ends, which lost 2 bases and 1 base, there was a span of 11 bases. The CDR3 extends over 15 amino acids. The CDR3, as DNA: TGTGCCAGCAGTTACGATGGGAACGTTAACTATGGCTACACCTTC. This translates into CASSYDGNVNYGYTF.

This clone was detected only a few times. As DNA, the CDR3 is TGTGCCAGCAGCTTGAGGCTAGCGGGACAAGAGACCCAGTACTTC. This translates into CASSLRLAGQETQYF. This sequence joins TRBV5-4 and TRBJ2-5; 9 bases agree with TRBD2. After removal of 1 base from V and 2 bases from J, the junction contained 3 bases not matched to a gene. There are 15 residues in the CDR3. Germline V gives CDR1 SGHNT, CDR2 YYREEE (reference sequence).

This clone was recorded many times. V gene TRBV4-3 combines with J gene TRBJ2-7; D is possibly TRBD2 (6 bases). The CDR3 length is 14 residues. V lost 1 base to trimming and J lost 4 bases, with 11 bases between them. Per the germline V gene, CDR1 is LGHNA and CDR2 is YSLEER. CDR3: CASSQGRSGYEQYF. The DNA for the CDR3 is TGCGCCAGCAGCCAAGGTCGTAGCGGTTACGAGCAGTACTTC.

The chain combines TRBV28 with TRBJ1-6; 9 bases agree with TRBD1. The CDR3 spans 19 residues. V lost 4 bases and J lost 1; bases outside the gene matches: 11. Per germline, CDR1 MDHEN and CDR2 SYDVKM. The CDR3: CASSSRTGVRGSYNSPLHF. The CDR3 bases are TGTGCCAGCAGTTCCCGGACAGGGGTTAGGGGGTCCTATAATTCACCCCTCCACTTT.

As DNA, the CDR3 is TGCGCCAGCAGCTCGGTACAGGGGCGGAGCACTGAAGCTTTCTTT. Amino acids: CASSSVQGRSTEAFF. The chain combines TRBV5-1 with TRBJ1-1; 7 bases are a match to TRBD1. Looked up from germline, CDR1 is SGHRS and CDR2 is YFSETQ. The CDR3 runs to 15 residues. With V trimmed by 3 bases and J by 4 bases, 9 bases remained unmatched.

This chain links TRBV7-9 with TRBJ2-3; D unresolved. V lost 7 bases and J 2 bases, leaving 10 bases between the germline ends. The CDR3 has 13 amino acids. Germline V gene lookup returns CDR1 SEHNR and CDR2 FQNEAQ (reference sequence). The CDR3 coding sequence is TGTGCCAGCAATGGTTTGGCCACAGATACGCAGTATTTT. Protein sequence: CASNGLATDTQYF.

The count of this clone is one. The chain links TRBV4-2 to TRBJ1-6; 10 nucleotides line up with TRBD1. The germline V gene has CDR1 LGHNA and CDR2 YNFKEQ. CDR3 length: 17 residues. The V segment lost 2 bases and the J segment 7 bases; nucleotides outside the gene matches: 8. The CDR3: CASSQTSGTGVNSPLHF. The CDR3 DNA reads as TGTGCCAGCAGCCAAACCTCTGGGACAGGGGTCAATTCACCCCTCCACTTT.

The chain carries TRBV7-2 and TRBJ1-5; the D gene is possibly TRBD1 (6 bases). V dropped 6 bases and J dropped 0 bases, with 9 bases sitting between them. Germline values: CDR1 SGHTA, CDR2 FQGNSA. The CDR3 loop spans 14 amino acids. The CDR3 nucleotides are TGTGCCAGCAGAAGACAGGCTAGCAATCAGCCCCAGCATTTT. Translated, it gives CASRRQASNQPQHF.

The V call is TRBV30, the J call TRBJ2-7; 8 bases are a match to TRBD1. The length of the CDR3 is 15 residues. V trimming: 4 bases; J trimming: 2 bases; junction bases outside the gene matches: 10. The germline V gene encodes CDR1 GTSNPN and CDR2 SVGIG (reference sequence). CDR3 sequence reads: CAWTRPGQGPYEQYF. The CDR3 coding sequence is TGTGCCTGGACCAGGCCCGGACAGGGTCCCTACGAGCAGTACTTC. Full variable domain (missing parts from reference TRBV30 and TRBJ2-7): SQTIHQWPATLVQPVGSPLSLECTVEGTSNPNLYWYRQAAGRGLQLLFYSVGIGQISSEVPQNLSASRPQDRQFILSSKKLLLSDSGFYLCAWTRPGQGPYEQYFGPGTRLTVT.

The chain has TRBV6-5 and TRBJ1-5; possible D gene TRBD1, 5 bases. The V gene's germline CDR1 is MNHEY and CDR2 SVGAGI. Trimming shortened V by 3 bases and J by 7 bases, and 16 bases separated the two germline ends. This CDR3 is 15 amino acids long. For the CDR3, the DNA is TGTGCCAGCAGTTATTCCATCCTGGGGGGACAGCCCCAGCATTTT. Amino acid sequence: CASSYSILGGQPQHF.

The J gene is TRBJ2-7, the V gene TRBV29-1, with D perhaps TRBD2 (5 bases). Per the germline V gene, CDR1 is SQVTM and CDR2 is ANQGSEA. The CDR3 runs 11 residues. V was shortened by 5 bases and J by 2 bases, with 7 bases between the two germline ends. CDR3 loop: CSVRGTYEQYF. The CDR3 bases are TGCAGCGTTCGGGGAACCTACGAGCAGTACTTC.

V and J are TRBV7-8 and TRBJ1-1, with TRBD1 matching over 8 bases. The CDR3 covers 15 residues. Germline-derived CDR1 and CDR2 are SGHVS and FQNEAQ. J lost 0 bases, V lost 3 bases, and 3 bases had no gene match. The CDR3 DNA is TGTGCCAGCAGCTTTTCGACAGGGGTGAACACTGAAGCTTTCTTT. It specifies CASSFSTGVNTEAFF. Based on the CDR3 plus reference TRBV7-8 and TRBJ1-1, the full variable domain is GAGVSQSPRYKVAKRGQDVALRCDPISGHVSLFWYQQALGQGPEFLTYFQNEAQLDKSGLPSDRFFAERPEGSVSTLKIQRTQQEDSAVYLCASSFSTGVNTEAFFGQGTRLTVV.

This clone appeared a few times. The gene calls are TRBV2 and TRBJ1-4; tentative D call: TRBD1 (5 bases). The length of the CDR3 is 14 residues. V dropped 2 bases and J dropped 5 bases, with 9 bases sitting between them. From germline, CDR1 is SNHLY and CDR2 FYNNEI. For the CDR3, the DNA is TGTGCCAGCAGTGAAAGACCAGGGAATGAAAAACTGTTTTTT. Its translation: CASSERPGNEKLFF.

The rearrangement joins TRBV7-9 to TRBJ2-7; TRBD1 matches at 11 bases. The CDR3 consists of 15 residues. After removal of 1 base from V and 7 bases from J, the junction contained 6 bases not matched to a gene. The germline V gene encodes CDR1 SEHNR and CDR2 FQNEAQ (reference sequence). The CDR3 here is CASSLVGTGGEEQYF. In nucleotides, the CDR3 is TGTGCCAGCAGCTTAGTGGGGACAGGGGGGGAAGAGCAGTACTTC.

This clone was counted once. This sequence joins TRBV12-3 or TRBV12-4 and TRBJ2-1, with a weak D call TRBD1 (6 bases). V was trimmed by 5 bases and J by 10 bases, leaving 15 bases between them. This CDR3 has 13 amino acids. CDR3 nucleotides: TGTGCCAGCAGTCCTGTTATCAGGGGAGAGCAGTTCTTC. Protein product: CASSPVIRGEQFF.

The chain combines TRBV5-1 with TRBJ2-1, with 14 positions matching TRBD2. V was pared by 4 bases and J by 8 bases, with 5 bases of the junction left unmatched. The germline CDR1 and CDR2 sequences are SGHRS and YFSETQ. This CDR3 spans 15 amino acids. The CDR3, as DNA: TGCGCCAGCAGCGAGGGACTAGCGGGAGTCGATGAGCAGTTCTTC. Translation gives CASSEGLAGVDEQFF.

This chain connects TRBV18 to TRBJ1-1; 8 nucleotides agree with TRBD1. CDR3 length: 14 residues. From germline, CDR1 is KGHSH and CDR2 LQKENI. Trimming took 1 base from V and 7 from J; bases not matched to a gene: 5. The CDR3 region is CASSPRQGRFEAFF. CDR3 sequence (DNA): TGTGCCAGCTCACCACGACAGGGGAGGTTTGAAGCTTTCTTT.

V gene TRBV6-1 combines with J gene TRBJ1-2; D gene ambiguous. Germline V CDR1 and CDR2: MNHNS, SASEGT. The ends were cut back, 1 base at V and 5 bases at J, with 8 bases in the middle. CDR3 length equals 13 residues. This chain's CDR3 is CASSEDSMYGYTF. CDR3 nucleotide sequence: TGTGCCAGCAGTGAAGATTCTATGTATGGCTACACCTTC.

This chain uses TRBV11-3 with TRBJ2-1, with 9 bases identical to TRBD2. Germline V gene lookup returns CDR1 SGHNT and CDR2 YENEEA. Trimming removed 5 bases from V and 1 base from J; junction bases left unmatched: 6. CDR3 size: 16 residues. The CDR3 sequence is CASSLSGSTSYNEQFF. CDR3 nucleotides: TGTGCCAGCAGCCTTAGCGGGAGCACGTCCTACAATGAGCAGTTCTTC. The whole variable domain, filled in from reference TRBV11-3 and TRBJ2-1, reads EAGVVQSPRYKIIEKKQPVAFWCNPISGHNTLYWYLQNLGQGPELLIRYENEEAVDDSQLPKDRFSAERLKGVDSTLKIQPAELGDSAVYLCASSLSGSTSYNEQFFGPGTRLTVL.

This clone was seen once. This sequence joins TRBV28 and TRBJ1-4; unclear D gene. The CDR3 covers 11 residues. The germline gives CDR1 MDHEN, CDR2 SYDVKM. Trimming shortened V by 6 bases and J by 4 bases, and 3 bases separated the two germline ends. Here the CDR3 DNA reads TGTGCCAGCAGCCGTAATGAAAAACTGTTTTTT. Protein product: CASSRNEKLFF.

The chain carries TRBV12-3 or TRBV12-4 and TRBJ1-5; 8 bases align to TRBD1. This CDR3 is built from 13 residues. The CDR3 DNA sequence: TGTGCTAGTAGCAGGGGGCTGGTTCAGCCCCAGCATTTT. Translating it yields CASSRGLVQPQHF.

V gene TRBV2 combines with J gene TRBJ1-2; no reliable D call. Germline lookup yields CDR1 SNHLY and CDR2 FYNNEI. The germline V and J ends were trimmed by 8 bases and 2 bases, with 12 bases remaining between them. The CDR3 extends over 13 amino acids. CDR3 DNA: TGTGCCAGCGGGGTACCGATGAACTATGGCTACACCTTC. It yields the protein CASGVPMNYGYTF. Combining the CDR3 with reference TRBV2 and TRBJ1-2 gives the whole variable domain EPEVTQTPSHQVTQMGQEVILRCVPISNHLYFYWYRQILGQKVEFLVSFYNNEISEKSEIFDDQFSVERPDGSNFTLKIRSTKLEDSAMYFCASGVPMNYGYTFGSGTRLTVV.

The rearrangement uses TRBV5-5 and TRBJ1-3; D perhaps matches TRBD1 (5 bases). V lost 3 bases and J lost 1, with 8 bases in between. The germline CDR1 and CDR2 sequences are SGHKS and YYEKEE (reference sequence). This CDR3 is built from 14 residues. The CDR3 sequence: CASSSYRSGNTIYF. The CDR3 nucleotides read TGTGCCAGCAGCTCTTACAGGTCTGGAAACACCATATATTTT.

The chain employs TRBV27 and TRBJ1-2; 7 nucleotides agree with TRBD1. The germline V gene encodes CDR1 MNHEY and CDR2 SMNVEV (reference sequence). The CDR3 has 19 amino acids. Germline trimming cut 0 bases from V and 1 base from J; bases unmatched to any gene: 14. Written as DNA, the CDR3 is TGTGCCAGCAGTTTATCTGCCCAGGCCCTGGGACAGATTAACTATGGCTACACCTTC. It translates to CASSLSAQALGQINYGYTF.

The chain recombines TRBV28 with TRBJ1-6, with TRBD1 matching over 7 bases. Trimming took 6 bases from V and 3 from J; bases not matched to a gene: 8. The CDR3 extends over 16 amino acids. Germline V gene lookup returns CDR1 MDHEN and CDR2 SYDVKM. CDR3 in DNA: TGTGCCAGCAGGACCCAGGGGGTTGGCTATAATTCACCCCTCCACTTT. This sequence encodes CASRTQGVGYNSPLHF.

This chain uses TRBV28 with TRBJ2-7; 10 nucleotides agree with TRBD2. CDR3 length: 14 residues. V lost 2 bases and J lost 7; bases outside the gene matches: 5. Germline V gives CDR1 MDHEN, CDR2 SYDVKM. The CDR3 DNA is TGTGCCAGCAGTTTAAGCGGGAGGGCGCGGGAGCAGTACTTC. Translation gives CASSLSGRAREQYF.

The V gene is TRBV7-8, the J gene TRBJ1-5, with a tentative D call TRBD1 (6 bases). The CDR3 has 16 residues. The V and J ends lost 0 bases and 1 base respectively, with 10 bases between them. Germline V gene sequence: CDR1 SGHVS, CDR2 FQNEAQ. CDR3 sequence (DNA): TGTGCCAGCAGCTTAGCAGGGGGACGGAGCAATCAGCCCCAGCATTTT. Translation: CASSLAGGRSNQPQHF.